Listed here are 16 T cell receptor beta chains from one sample, sequenced in a study of shared clonotypes between healthy human individuals. The data were produced by immunoSEQ multiplex PCR, yet TCRdb's version contains in-frame clones alone and is incomplete. The data hold around 940,000 clones, with 70% to 85% observed a single time. The sequencing sample was made of memory CD4+ T cells sorted from blood. The subset is: CD45RA-negative fraction. These receptors originate from a man aged 18 to 29 in good health.

The J gene is TRBJ2-5, the V gene TRBV5-6; D call uncertain. Germline CDR1 reads SGHDT; CDR2 reads YYEEEE. The CDR3 has 12 amino acids. Trimming pared 4 bases from V and 9 bases from J, leaving 13 bases between. CDR3 sequence (DNA): TGTGCCAGCAGCCAGAGTGTCGGTCCCCAGTACTTC. Its translation: CASSQSVGPQYF.

The V call is TRBV4-1, the J call TRBJ2-3; 11 bases align to TRBD2. CDR1 and CDR2 from the germline V gene are MGHRA and YSYEKL. CDR3 length: 17 amino acids. The V gene end was trimmed by 4 bases and the J gene end by 0 bases; junction bases not matched to a gene: 6. This CDR3 is CASSLRGTSGSTDTQYF. The DNA for the CDR3 is TGCGCCAGCAGCCTTCGAGGGACTAGCGGAAGCACAGATACGCAGTATTTT.

The J gene is TRBJ2-1, the V gene TRBV5-1; the D gene is possibly TRBD1 (6 bases). V gave up 0 bases and J gave up 3 bases, with 10 bases separating them. This CDR3 is built from 15 residues. Germline CDR1 SGHRS, CDR2 YFSETQ. The CDR3 loop reads CASSLVTGNYNEQFF. CDR3 bases: TGCGCCAGCAGCTTGGTTACAGGGAACTACAATGAGCAGTTCTTC.

The CDR3 reads CASSRRGGEVYQETQYF. DNA of the CDR3: TGCGCCAGCAGCCGGAGGGGGGGCGAAGTGTACCAAGAGACCCAGTACTTC. The chain joins TRBV5-1 to TRBJ2-5; D perhaps matches TRBD2 (7 bases). The V end was cut by 4 bases, the J end by 0 bases, with 19 bases between. CDR1 and CDR2 (germline): SGHRS, YFSETQ. The CDR3 extends over 17 amino acids.

CDR3 sequence: CASSVEHRRAGSTQYF. In DNA, the CDR3 is TGTGCCAGCAGCGTAGAACACAGAAGGGCAGGGTCGACCCAGTACTTC. The chain recombines TRBV9 with TRBJ2-5; perhaps TRBD1 as D (5 bases). V lost 0 bases, J lost 7 bases, and 19 bases lay in between. This CDR3 is 16 amino acids long. Germline CDR1 reads SGDLS; CDR2 reads YYNGEE.

This chain links TRBV11-2 with TRBJ2-7, with no clear D. This CDR3 contains 14 residues. Trimming left V 2 bases short and J 5 bases short, with 13 bases between. Looked up from germline, CDR1 is SGHAT and CDR2 is FQNNGV. The CDR3 is CASSLSLGQNEQYF. CDR3 sequence (DNA): TGTGCCAGCAGCTTAAGTCTAGGTCAGAACGAGCAGTACTTC. Drawing the rest from reference TRBV11-2 and TRBJ2-7, the complete variable domain is EAGVAQSPRYKIIEKRQSVAFWCNPISGHATLYWYQQILGQGPKLLIQFQNNGVVDDSQLPKDRFSAERLKGVDSTLKIQPAKLEDSAVYLCASSLSLGQNEQYFGPGTRLTVT.

V and J are TRBV7-2 and TRBJ2-2; D assignment may be TRBD1 or TRBD2 (6 bases each). The ends were cut back, 6 bases at V and 4 bases at J, with 21 bases in the middle. This CDR3 region has 17 residues. Per germline, CDR1 SGHTA and CDR2 FQGNSA. The CDR3: CASRDLRGRRGTGELFF. CDR3 coding DNA: TGTGCCAGCAGAGACCTCCGGGGGCGGCGCGGCACCGGGGAGCTGTTTTTT. Based on the CDR3 plus reference TRBV7-2 and TRBJ2-2, the full variable domain is GAGVSQSPSNKVTEKGKDVELRCDPISGHTALYWYRQSLGQGLEFLIYFQGNSAPDKSGLPSDRFSAERTGGSVSTLTIQRTQQEDSAVYLCASRDLRGRRGTGELFFGEGSRLTVL.

This clone was recorded only once. The chain uses TRBV7-8 and TRBJ2-2; D perhaps matches TRBD2 (5 bases). The germline CDR1 and CDR2 sequences are SGHVS and FQNEAQ. V lost 0 bases to trimming and J lost 6 bases, with 14 bases between them. This CDR3 contains 16 residues. The CDR3 bases are TGTGCCAGCAGCTTAGCCGCCATCACGAGGGCCGGGGAGCTGTTTTTT. Protein: CASSLAAITRAGELFF. The whole variable domain, filled in from reference TRBV7-8 and TRBJ2-2, reads GAGVSQSPRYKVAKRGQDVALRCDPISGHVSLFWYQQALGQGPEFLTYFQNEAQLDKSGLPSDRFFAERPEGSVSTLKIQRTQQEDSAVYLCASSLAAITRAGELFFGEGSRLTVL.

The V and J genes are TRBV10-2 and TRBJ2-5; a weak D match, TRBD1 (5 bases). CDR1 is WSHSY and CDR2 is SAAADI in the germline V gene. V gave up 0 bases and J gave up 9 bases, with 11 bases separating them. The CDR3 loop spans 13 amino acids. The CDR3, as DNA: TGCGCCAGCAGTGAGTCTTTCCTAGGGGCCCAGTACTTC. It is translated as CASSESFLGAQYF.

This clone was observed once. The chain joins TRBV9 to TRBJ1-5; a weak D match, TRBD1 (6 bases). V dropped 3 bases and J dropped 5 bases, with 9 bases sitting between them. Germline-derived CDR1 and CDR2 are SGDLS and YYNGEE. The CDR3 runs to 13 residues. CDR3 in DNA: TGTGCCAGCAGCGCAGGGGTGGATCAGCCCCAGCATTTT. Its protein is CASSAGVDQPQHF.

The rearrangement links TRBV11-2 to TRBJ1-2; unclear D gene. The CDR3 has 14 amino acids. Germline V lookup: CDR1 SGHAT, CDR2 FQNNGV. V was clipped by 0 bases and J by 8 bases, with 13 bases between them. Written as DNA, the CDR3 is TGTGCCAGCAGCTTAGAACGGGGAATGGGGGGCTACACCTTC. Protein product: CASSLERGMGGYTF.

The rearrangement uses TRBV7-2 and TRBJ2-1; TRBD2 might be the D (7 bases). The V and J ends lost 2 bases and 10 bases respectively, with 15 bases between them. CDR1 is SGHTA and CDR2 is FQGNSA in the germline V gene. The CDR3 runs to 14 residues. CDR3 DNA: TGTGCCAGCAGCTTAAGTGTGGGGGGGCGAGAGCAGTTCTTC. Translating it yields CASSLSVGGREQFF.

The genes are TRBV18 and TRBJ2-1; D is uncertain. There are 15 residues in the CDR3. The V gene's germline CDR1 is KGHSH and CDR2 LQKENI. Trimming took off 5 bases at V and 0 bases at J, with 11 bases between the two ends. The CDR3 DNA reads as TGTGCCAGCTCATACCTACCGAGCTCCTACAATGAGCAGTTCTTC. This translates into CASSYLPSSYNEQFF.

The table lists this clone with a few counts. This rearrangement joins TRBV7-9 to TRBJ1-2; D remains ambiguous. The germline V and J ends were trimmed by 2 bases and 8 bases, with 12 bases remaining between them. The CDR3 covers 13 residues. CDR1 SEHNR and CDR2 FQNEAQ come from the germline V gene (reference sequence). The CDR3 sequence: CASSLQQGHGYTF. The CDR3 bases are TGTGCCAGCAGCTTACAGCAAGGGCACGGCTACACCTTC.

V gene TRBV9 combines with J gene TRBJ2-3, with TRBD2 identical over 9 bases. The germline CDR1 and CDR2 sequences are SGDLS and YYNGEE. J gave up 1 base and V 1 base, and 10 bases lay outside the gene matches. The CDR3 is 18 residues long. The CDR3 region is CASSVSPSGGRGTDTQYF. The CDR3 DNA sequence: TGTGCCAGCAGCGTAAGCCCTTCTGGCGGGAGGGGCACAGATACGCAGTATTTT.

The V gene is TRBV19, the J gene TRBJ2-7; TRBD1 matches 9 bases. Germline CDR1 LNHDA, CDR2 SQIVND (reference sequence). The CDR3 extends over 14 amino acids. J gave up 6 bases and V 6 bases, and 9 bases lay outside the gene matches. In nucleotides, the CDR3 is TGTGCCAGTAGACCGGGGACAGGGTACGGCGAGCAGTACTTC. The encoded protein is CASRPGTGYGEQYF.